A single sample gave rise to the 14 T cell receptor beta chains below, sequenced in a study of blood T cell repertoires in COVID-19. Here immunoSEQ multiplex PCR was the method, and the copy in TCRdb shows in-frame clones only, minus some. The table includes around 140,000 clones, about four fifths detected once. Sequenced input: peripheral blood. These receptors were taken from a human donor in a cohort sampled during active COVID-19.

The chain employs TRBV9 and TRBJ2-1, with 8 bases fitting TRBD2. Trimming took 4 bases from V and 0 from J; bases not matched to a gene: 3. CDR1 SGDLS and CDR2 YYNGEE come from the germline V gene. The CDR3 sequence is 15 residues long. The CDR3 DNA is TGTGCCAGCAGCCCCAGCGGGAGCTCCTACAATGAGCAGTTCTTC. Translating it yields CASSPSGSSYNEQFF.

This clone was counted a few times. This chain links TRBV5-4 with TRBJ2-3; 12 positions agree with TRBD2. Germline V lookup: CDR1 SGHNT, CDR2 YYREEE (reference sequence). The CDR3 runs to 17 residues. Trimming cost V 0 bases and J 6 bases; bases outside gene matches: 8. The CDR3 nucleotides read TGTGCCAGCAGCTTGGATCTAGCGGGAGGGCGACCGGATACGCAGTATTTT. Protein sequence: CASSLDLAGGRPDTQYF.

The chain combines TRBV6-2 or TRBV6-3 with TRBJ1-6; TRBD1 matches at 9 bases. In germline, CDR1 is MNHEY, CDR2 SVGEGT. Germline trimming cut 4 bases from V and 10 bases from J; bases unmatched to any gene: 5. The CDR3 sequence is 14 residues long. In nucleotides, the CDR3 is TGTGCCAGCAGTTCCCGGGACAGGGACTCACCCCTCCACTTT. Translating gives CASSSRDRDSPLHF.

The chain links TRBV5-1 to TRBJ2-1; possibly TRBD1 for D (5 bases). The CDR3 consists of 13 residues. Germline assignment: CDR1 SGHRS and CDR2 YFSETQ. V lost 4 bases and J lost 7, with 12 bases in between. CDR3 sequence (DNA): TGCGCCAGCAGCCCCCAAGGGGTAAATGAGCAGTTCTTC. As protein: CASSPQGVNEQFF.

This clone was detected only a few times. The V and J genes are TRBV11-3 and TRBJ2-7; 12 bases agree with TRBD2. V trimming: 1 base; J trimming: 4 bases; junction bases outside the gene matches: 5. This CDR3 has 16 amino acids. Germline lookup yields CDR1 SGHNT and CDR2 YENEEA. The CDR3 reads CASSLGLAGGRYEQYV. The CDR3 coding sequence is TGTGCCAGCAGCTTAGGGCTAGCGGGAGGGAGGTACGAGCAGTACGTC.

The chain uses TRBV29-1 and TRBJ2-5; 10 bases line up with TRBD1. This CDR3 comprises 18 residues. Germline CDR1 is SQVTM and CDR2 is ANQGSEA. In nucleotides, the CDR3 is TGCACTGCGCTGAAACCGGGACAGGGGAGGACGAACGAGGAGACCCAGTACTTC. It encodes CTALKPGQGRTNEETQYF. Together with reference TRBV29-1 and TRBJ2-5, the CDR3 gives the full variable domain: SAVISQKPSRDICQRGTSLTIQCQVDSQVTMMFWYRQQPGQSLTLIATANQGSEATYESGFVIDKFPISRPNLTFSTLTVSNMSPEDSSIYLCTALKPGQGRTNEETQYFGPGTRLLVL.

The chain links TRBV4-1 to TRBJ1-2; 9 bases align to TRBD1. The CDR3 sequence is 13 residues long. Germline loops: CDR1 MGHRA, CDR2 YSYEKL. V was pared by 2 bases and J by 6 bases, with 1 base of the junction left unmatched. DNA for the CDR3: TGCGCCAGCAGCCAAAGGACAGGGGATGGCTACACCTTC. Its translation is CASSQRTGDGYTF.

V is TRBV28 and J is TRBJ1-5; TRBD1 is a possible D gene (5 bases). CDR3 size: 15 residues. The V end lost 2 bases, the J end lost 6 bases, and 14 bases lay between the germline ends. In germline, CDR1 is MDHEN, CDR2 SYDVKM. The CDR3 protein is CASSLGPGIRQPQHF. CDR3 sequence (DNA): TGTGCCAGCAGTTTAGGGCCAGGGATCCGTCAGCCCCAGCATTTT.

This chain uses TRBV29-1 with TRBJ1-1; TRBD1 might be the D (5 bases). Germline CDR1 is SQVTM and CDR2 is ANQGSEA. CDR3 length: 10 amino acids. V was shortened by 2 bases and J by 9 bases, with 7 bases between the two germline ends. The CDR3, as DNA: TGCAGCGTTGAACAGGGTAAAGCTTTCTTT. It translates to CSVEQGKAFF. Complete variable domain (other parts from reference TRBV29-1 and TRBJ1-1): SAVISQKPSRDICQRGTSLTIQCQVDSQVTMMFWYRQQPGQSLTLIATANQGSEATYESGFVIDKFPISRPNLTFSTLTVSNMSPEDSSIYLCSVEQGKAFFGQGTRLTVV.

CDR3 loop: CASSLNRQGLEHF. In DNA form, the CDR3 reads TGTGCCAGCAGTCTAAACCGACAGGGCCTCGAGCATTTT. The chain links TRBV28 to TRBJ1-5; 7 bases map to TRBD1. This CDR3 contains 13 residues. Germline CDR1 reads MDHEN; CDR2 reads SYDVKM. With V trimmed by 5 bases and J by 14 bases, 12 bases remained unmatched.

The genes are TRBV28 and TRBJ1-1, with 8 bases that match TRBD1. In germline, CDR1 is MDHEN, CDR2 SYDVKM. The CDR3 length is 15 residues. V was pared by 5 bases and J by 1 base, with 6 bases of the junction left unmatched. In DNA, the CDR3 is TGTGCCAGCAGTGTCGCCGGGACAGGGAACACTGAAGCTTTCTTT. Its translation: CASSVAGTGNTEAFF.

CDR3 DNA sequence: TGTGCCTGGAGTGTACCGACAGGAAATCAGCCCCAGCATTTT. Protein: CAWSVPTGNQPQHF. V gene TRBV30 combines with J gene TRBJ1-5; D might be TRBD1 (6 bases). Trimming left V 0 bases short and J 4 bases short, with 10 bases between. Germline-derived CDR1 and CDR2 are GTSNPN and SVGIG (reference sequence). The CDR3 is 14 residues long.

The chain combines TRBV27 with TRBJ1-5; D not certain. The CDR3 runs 15 residues. The ends were cut back, 5 bases at V and 5 bases at J, with 16 bases in the middle. CDR1 and CDR2 from the germline V gene are MNHEY and SMNVEV (reference sequence). CDR3 in amino acids: CASSPREGPDQPQHF. CDR3 nucleotides: TGTGCCAGCAGTCCCCGGGAGGGTCCGGATCAGCCCCAGCATTTT.

The J gene is TRBJ1-4, the V gene TRBV2; D gene uncertain. Deletions cut 8 bases from V and 6 bases from J, with 13 bases between. This CDR3 has 13 residues. The germline V gene has CDR1 SNHLY and CDR2 FYNNEI. CDR3 DNA sequence: TGTGCCAGCTCAGTAGACGACTATGAAAAACTGTTTTTT. This gives the protein CASSVDDYEKLFF.